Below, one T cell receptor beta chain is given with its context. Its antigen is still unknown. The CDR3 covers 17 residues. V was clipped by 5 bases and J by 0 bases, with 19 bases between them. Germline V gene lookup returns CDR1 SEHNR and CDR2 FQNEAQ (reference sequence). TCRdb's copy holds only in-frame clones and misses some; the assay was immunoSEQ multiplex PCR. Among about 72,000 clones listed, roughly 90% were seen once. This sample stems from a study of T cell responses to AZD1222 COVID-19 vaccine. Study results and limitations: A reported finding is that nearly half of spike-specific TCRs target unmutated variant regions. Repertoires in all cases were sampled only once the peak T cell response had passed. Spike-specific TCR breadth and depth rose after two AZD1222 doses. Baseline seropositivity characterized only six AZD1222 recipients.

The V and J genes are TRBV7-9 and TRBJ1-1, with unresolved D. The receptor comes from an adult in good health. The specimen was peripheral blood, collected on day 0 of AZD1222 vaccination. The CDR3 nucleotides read TGTGCCAGCAGCGATAGATACTACCTACCCATGAACACTGAAGCTTTCTTT. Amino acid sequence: CASSDRYYLPMNTEAFF.